This T cell receptor (beta chain) was profiled in a study of T cell responses to AZD1222 COVID-19 vaccine. Using immunoSEQ multiplex PCR, the repertoire was profiled, and TCRdb retains in-frame clones only, with some absent. The table has about 100,000 clones, about 89% seen once; the top ten hold around 8%. Comments on this clone: Its antigen remains unidentified.

Overall study findings and caveats: CD4 TCRs covered the whole spike, strongest at regions 160-218 and 743-854. With two AZD1222 doses given, Spike-specific TCR breadth and depth both rose.

The analysis combined second doses at about 4 or about 12 weeks. The germline CDR1 and CDR2 sequences are SNHLY and FYNNEI. V dropped 10 bases and J dropped 6; count of bases not matched to a gene: 7. This CDR3 has 13 amino acids. This chain joins TRBV2 and TRBJ1-4, with 8 bases aligning to TRBD1. This sample comprised peripheral blood, obtained 28 days after the second AZD1222 dose. This sequence was found in an adult who received the AZD1222 COVID-19 vaccine. CDR3 sequence: CATGQGIYEKLFF. The CDR3 DNA reads as TGTGCCACTGGACAGGGTATTTATGAAAAACTGTTTTTT.